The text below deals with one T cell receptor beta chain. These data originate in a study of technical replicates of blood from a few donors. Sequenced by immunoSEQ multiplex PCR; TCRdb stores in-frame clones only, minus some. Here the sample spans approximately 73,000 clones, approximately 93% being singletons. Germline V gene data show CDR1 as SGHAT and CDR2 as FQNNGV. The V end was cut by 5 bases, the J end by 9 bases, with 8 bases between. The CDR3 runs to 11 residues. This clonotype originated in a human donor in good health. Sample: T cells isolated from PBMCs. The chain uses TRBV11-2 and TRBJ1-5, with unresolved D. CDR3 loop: CASSGEGPQHF. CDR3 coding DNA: TGTGCCAGCAGCGGGGAGGGGCCCCAGCATTTT.